This T cell receptor (beta chain) was identified during a study of cytomegalovirus exposure and HLA in healthy donors. The study's findings and limits: For most TCR sequences rarity was the rule, although some public TCRs occurred in many donors. The study reported that TCR beta sequences accurately predicted HLA-A and HLA-B alleles in most subjects. Associated with HLA alleles at 0.05 false discovery rate in a later analysis were 16,951 TCR beta sequences.

Remarks on this clone: As yet, its antigen is unknown.

The CDR3 extends over 14 amino acids. Germline values: CDR1 SGHDT, CDR2 YYEEEE. Trimming left V 7 bases short and J 2 bases short, with 15 bases between. Primers: 60 Vbeta forward and 13 Jbeta reverse. In the source study's methods: An analysis that came later counted around 80 million unique TCR beta chains, about 10 million shared. Sequencing used immunoSEQ multiplex PCR; TCRdb keeps in-frame clones, though not all of them. That table supplies the V and J calls and clone size; D and trimming were determined from the DNA. Counted here are about 120,000 clones, over 70% occurring once; the ten biggest clones make up 1.5%.

This clonotype was obtained from a woman between 18 and 29 years old in good health and CMV-seronegative. Input material: PBMCs. The J gene is TRBJ2-5, the V gene TRBV5-6; weak D call: TRBD2 (5 bases). CDR3 residues: CASGALSGQETQYF. DNA of the CDR3: TGTGCCAGCGGCGCCTTATCGGGGCAAGAGACCCAGTACTTC.